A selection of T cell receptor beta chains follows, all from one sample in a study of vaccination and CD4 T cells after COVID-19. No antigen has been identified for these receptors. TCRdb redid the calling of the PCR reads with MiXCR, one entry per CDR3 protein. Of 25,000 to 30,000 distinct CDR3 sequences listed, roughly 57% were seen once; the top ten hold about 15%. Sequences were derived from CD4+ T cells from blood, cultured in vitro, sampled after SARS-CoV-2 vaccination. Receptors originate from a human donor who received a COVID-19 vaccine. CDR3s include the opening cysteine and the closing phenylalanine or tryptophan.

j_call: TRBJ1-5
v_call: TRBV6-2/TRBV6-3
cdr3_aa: CASSLGRVIQPQHF

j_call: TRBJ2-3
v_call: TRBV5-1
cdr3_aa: CASSLSGGSTDTQYF

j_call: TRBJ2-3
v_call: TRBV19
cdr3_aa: CASSMGGTDTQYF

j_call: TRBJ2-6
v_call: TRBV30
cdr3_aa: CAWSPGGARANVLTF

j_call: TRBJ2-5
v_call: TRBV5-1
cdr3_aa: CASSLVQETQYF

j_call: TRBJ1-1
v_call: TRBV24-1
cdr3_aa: CATSDGTRGGGEAFF

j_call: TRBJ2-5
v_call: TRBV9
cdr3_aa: CASSVDQEETQYF

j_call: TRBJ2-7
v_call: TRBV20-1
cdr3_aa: CSASRTGEGEQYF

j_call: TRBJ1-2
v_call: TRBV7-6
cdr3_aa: CASSLGPGHGYTF

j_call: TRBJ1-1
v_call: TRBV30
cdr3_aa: CAWSSGTGLMNTEAFF

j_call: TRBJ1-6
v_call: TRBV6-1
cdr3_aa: CASRQIEGAHSPLHF

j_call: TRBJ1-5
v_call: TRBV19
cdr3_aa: CASRVGGWNQPQHF

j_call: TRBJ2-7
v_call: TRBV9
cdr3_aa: CASSVARGYEQYF

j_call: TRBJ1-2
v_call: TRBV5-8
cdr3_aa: CASSFRTYGYTF

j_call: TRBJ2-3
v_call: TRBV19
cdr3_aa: CASSSRGRGGNTDTQYF

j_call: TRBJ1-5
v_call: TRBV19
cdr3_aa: CASTAYKDRVGGNQPQHF

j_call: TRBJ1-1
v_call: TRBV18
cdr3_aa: CASSARGGENTEAFF

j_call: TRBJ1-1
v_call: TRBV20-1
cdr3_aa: CSARTYYSGGDRGPEAFF

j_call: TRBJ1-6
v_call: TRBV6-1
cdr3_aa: CASRRGQGESPLHF

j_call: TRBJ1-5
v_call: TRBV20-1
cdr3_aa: CSASRRQGGSNQPQHF

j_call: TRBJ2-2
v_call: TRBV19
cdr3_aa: CASGPTGGTGELFF

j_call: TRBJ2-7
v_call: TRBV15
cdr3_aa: CATSRDIASGYEQYF

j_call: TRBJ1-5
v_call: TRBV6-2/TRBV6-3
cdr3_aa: CASSPTGSNQPQHF

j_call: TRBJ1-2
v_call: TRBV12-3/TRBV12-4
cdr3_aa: CASSLRGTGGYYGYTF

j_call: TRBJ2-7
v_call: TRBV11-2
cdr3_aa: CASSLVGGAIYEQYF

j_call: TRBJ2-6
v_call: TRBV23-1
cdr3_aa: CASSQSTGANVLTF

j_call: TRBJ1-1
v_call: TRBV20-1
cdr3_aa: CSARDPGGGLNTEAFF

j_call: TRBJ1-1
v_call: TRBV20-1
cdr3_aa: CSARDPDRPNTEAFF